This T cell receptor beta chain was sequenced in a study of spatial heterogeneity in lung cancer. The time point here: sample taken at primary tumor resection. The input material, whole RNA from tumor, nontumor lung or frozen PBMC, was sequenced unsorted. The donor group consisted of 72 patients who had untreated, early-stage non-small cell lung cancer. This clonotype was detected only a few times. Its target is not known. General study results and limits: Expanded tumor TCRs that were ubiquitous appeared in blood more at resection than follow-up.

TCRdb re-called the 5' RACE reads with MiXCR, one entry per CDR3 protein. The table shows 50,000 to 65,000 distinct CDR3 sequences, with about 8% occurring only once. Germline values: CDR1 SQVTM, CDR2 ANQGSEA. V shed 4 bases and J 7 bases; nucleotides not matched to a gene: 3. The CDR3 is 13 residues long. This clonotype was sampled from a female donor with early-stage non-small cell lung cancer. The input for sequencing was PBMCs, taken at surgery. This rearrangement joins TRBV29-1 to TRBJ2-2; 10 nucleotides agree with TRBD1. The CDR3 region is CSVGTGGNGELFF. The CDR3 DNA reads TGCAGCGTTGGGACAGGGGGGAACGGGGAGCTGTTTTTT.